This TCR beta chain was profiled in a study of blood T cells in healthy people across ages. A few counts support this clonotype. A second about 7 to 11 cycle PCR used barcoded and J-beta primers. Using its own MiXCR run on the 5' RACE reads, TCRdb lists one record per CDR3 protein. The data hold some 1 million distinct CDR3 sequences, with 40% to 55% observed a single time. There are 15 residues in the CDR3. V was trimmed by 2 bases and J by 5 bases, leaving 15 bases between them. The germline V gene has CDR1 MNHEY and CDR2 SVGAGI. Source material: blood. The chain has TRBV6-5 and TRBJ2-5; D ambiguous. This TCR was sampled from a woman aged 55 to 70 in good health. CDR3: CASSYPQHGRETQYF. For the CDR3, the DNA is TGTGCCAGCAGTTACCCCCAACATGGGCGGGAGACCCAGTACTTC.